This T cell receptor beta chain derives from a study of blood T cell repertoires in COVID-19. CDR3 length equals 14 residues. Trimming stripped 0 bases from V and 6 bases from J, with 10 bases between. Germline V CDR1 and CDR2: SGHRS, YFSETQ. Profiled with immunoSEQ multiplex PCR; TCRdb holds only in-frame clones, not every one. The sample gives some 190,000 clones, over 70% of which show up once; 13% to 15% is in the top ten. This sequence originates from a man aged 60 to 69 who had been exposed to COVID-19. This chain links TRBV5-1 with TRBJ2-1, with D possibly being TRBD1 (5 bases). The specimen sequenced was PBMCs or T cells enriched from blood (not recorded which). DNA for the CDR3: TGCGCCAGCAGCTTGGGTTGGCAGGGCAATGAGCAGTTCTTC. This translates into CASSLGWQGNEQFF.